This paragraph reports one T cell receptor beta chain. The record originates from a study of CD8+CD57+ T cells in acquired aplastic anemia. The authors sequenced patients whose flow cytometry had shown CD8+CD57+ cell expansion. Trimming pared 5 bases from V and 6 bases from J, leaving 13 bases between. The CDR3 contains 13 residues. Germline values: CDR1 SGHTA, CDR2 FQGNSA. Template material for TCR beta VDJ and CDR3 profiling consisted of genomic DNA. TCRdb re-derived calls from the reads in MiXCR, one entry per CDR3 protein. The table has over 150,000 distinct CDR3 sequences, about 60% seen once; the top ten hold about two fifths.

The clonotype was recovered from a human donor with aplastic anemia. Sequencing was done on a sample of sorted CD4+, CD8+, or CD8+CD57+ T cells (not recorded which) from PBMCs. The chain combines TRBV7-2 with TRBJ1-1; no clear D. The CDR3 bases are TGTGCCAGCAGCCGTTTTTCTAGGGCTGAAGCTTTCTTT. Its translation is CASSRFSRAEAFF.